The 4 T cell receptor beta chains in this list originate from one sample, sequenced in a study of T cell responses to AZD1222 COVID-19 vaccine. Measured with immunoSEQ multiplex PCR; TCRdb has only the in-frame clones, and not every one. The sample lists about 260,000 clones, roughly 93% occurring once. The sample consisted of peripheral blood, taken on day 0 of AZD1222 vaccination. All receptors come from an adult in good health.

This CDR3 reads CASSELGQGGEQYF. The CDR3 nucleotides are TGTGCCAGCAGTGAGTTGGGACAGGGAGGCGAGCAGTACTTC. The chain has TRBV2 and TRBJ2-7; 9 positions agree with TRBD1. This CDR3 is built from 14 residues. Trimming took 3 bases from V and 6 from J; bases not matched to a gene: 6. Germline CDR1 SNHLY, CDR2 FYNNEI.

This clone appeared a single time. V is TRBV28 and J is TRBJ2-7; TRBD1 is a possible D gene (6 bases). Germline assignment: CDR1 MDHEN and CDR2 SYDVKM. Trimming stripped 7 bases from V and 2 bases from J, with 12 bases between. The CDR3 totals 13 residues. In DNA form, the CDR3 reads TGTGCCAGCAATATACGGGACACCTACGAGCAGTACTTC. It encodes CASNIRDTYEQYF.

The chain joins TRBV4-1 to TRBJ1-5; D is unclear. The germline CDR1 and CDR2 sequences are MGHRA and YSYEKL. CDR3 length: 15 residues. Trimming removed 3 bases from V and 4 bases from J, with 13 bases in between. The CDR3 region is CASSQVGWKNQPQHF. DNA of the CDR3: TGCGCCAGCAGCCAGGTAGGGTGGAAGAATCAGCCCCAGCATTTT.

The chain has TRBV2 and TRBJ1-6; D unclear. CDR1 is SNHLY, CDR2 FYNNEI, per germline. This CDR3 has 15 residues. V was shortened by 2 bases and J by 7 bases, with 12 bases between the two germline ends. CDR3 nucleotides: TGTGCCAGCAGTGAATTAGGGCTGGGGAATTCACCCCTCCACTTT. This gives the protein CASSELGLGNSPLHF. The full variable domain, rest sourced from reference TRBV2 and TRBJ1-6, is EPEVTQTPSHQVTQMGQEVILRCVPISNHLYFYWYRQILGQKVEFLVSFYNNEISEKSEIFDDQFSVERPDGSNFTLKIRSTKLEDSAMYFCASSELGLGNSPLHFGNGTRLTVT.